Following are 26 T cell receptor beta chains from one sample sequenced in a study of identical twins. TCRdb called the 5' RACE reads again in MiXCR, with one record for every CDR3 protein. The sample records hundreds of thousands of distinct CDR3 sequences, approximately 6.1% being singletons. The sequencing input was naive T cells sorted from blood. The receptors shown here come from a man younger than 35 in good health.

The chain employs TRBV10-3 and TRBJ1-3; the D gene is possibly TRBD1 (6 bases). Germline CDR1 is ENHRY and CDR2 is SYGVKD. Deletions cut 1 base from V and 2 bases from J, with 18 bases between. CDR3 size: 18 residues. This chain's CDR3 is CAISEWKQGKFAGNTIYF. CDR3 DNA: TGTGCCATCAGTGAGTGGAAGCAGGGGAAGTTTGCTGGAAACACCATATATTTT.

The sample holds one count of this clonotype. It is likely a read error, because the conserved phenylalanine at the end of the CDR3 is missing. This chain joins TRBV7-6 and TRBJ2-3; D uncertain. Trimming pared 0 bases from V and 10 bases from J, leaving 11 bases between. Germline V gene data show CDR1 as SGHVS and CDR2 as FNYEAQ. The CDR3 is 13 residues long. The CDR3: CASSLAWDDSQYV. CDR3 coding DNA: TGTGCCAGCAGCTTAGCGTGGGATGATTCGCAGTATGTT.

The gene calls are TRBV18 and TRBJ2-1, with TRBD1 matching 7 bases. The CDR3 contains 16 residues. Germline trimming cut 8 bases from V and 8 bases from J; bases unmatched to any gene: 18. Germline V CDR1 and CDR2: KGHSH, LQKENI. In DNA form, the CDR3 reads TGTGCCAGCCGCTCGCCTTTACAGGGGCCGGTGTATGAGCAGTTCTTC. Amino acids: CASRSPLQGPVYEQFF.

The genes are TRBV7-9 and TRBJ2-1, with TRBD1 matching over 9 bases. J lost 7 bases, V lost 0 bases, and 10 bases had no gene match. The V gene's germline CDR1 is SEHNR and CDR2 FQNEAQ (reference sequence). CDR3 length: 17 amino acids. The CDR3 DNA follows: TGTGCCAGCAGCTTAGCGGACAGGGGTAGTTTTTCAAATGAGCAGTTCTTC. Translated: CASSLADRGSFSNEQFF.

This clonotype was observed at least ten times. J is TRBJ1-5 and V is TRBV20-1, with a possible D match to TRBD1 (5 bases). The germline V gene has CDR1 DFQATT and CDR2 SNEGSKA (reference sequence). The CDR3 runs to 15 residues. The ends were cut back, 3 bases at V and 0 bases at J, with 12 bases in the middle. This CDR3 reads CSASVGPDSNQPQHF. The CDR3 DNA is TGCAGTGCTAGCGTGGGACCCGATAGCAATCAGCCCCAGCATTTT.

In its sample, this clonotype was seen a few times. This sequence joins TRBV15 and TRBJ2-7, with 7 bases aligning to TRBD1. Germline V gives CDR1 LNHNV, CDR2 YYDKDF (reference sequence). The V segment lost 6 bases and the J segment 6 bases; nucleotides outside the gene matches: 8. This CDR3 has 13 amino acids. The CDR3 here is CATSKTGRGEQYF. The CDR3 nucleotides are TGTGCCACCAGTAAGACAGGGAGAGGCGAGCAGTACTTC.

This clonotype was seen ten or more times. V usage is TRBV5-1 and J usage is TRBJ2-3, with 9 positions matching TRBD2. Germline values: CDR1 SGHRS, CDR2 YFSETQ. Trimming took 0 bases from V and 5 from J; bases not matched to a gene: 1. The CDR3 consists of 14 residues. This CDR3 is CASSLGAGGDTQYF. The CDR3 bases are TGCGCCAGCAGCTTGGGAGCGGGAGGAGATACGCAGTATTTT. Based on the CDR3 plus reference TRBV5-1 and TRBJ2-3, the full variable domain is KAGVTQTPRYLIKTRGQQVTLSCSPISGHRSVSWYQQTPGQGLQFLFEYFSETQRNKGNFPGRFSGRQFSNSRSEMNVSTLELGDSALYLCASSLGAGGDTQYFGPGTRLTVL.

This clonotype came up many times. The CDR3: CASTRRDSSLYNEQFF. The CDR3 DNA sequence: TGTGCCAGCACCCGTCGGGACAGCTCCCTTTACAATGAGCAGTTCTTC. The chain links TRBV7-2 to TRBJ2-1, with 7 bases aligning to TRBD1. The germline gives CDR1 SGHTA, CDR2 FQGNSA. With V trimmed by 7 bases and J by 4 bases, 13 bases remained unmatched. The length of the CDR3 is 16 residues.

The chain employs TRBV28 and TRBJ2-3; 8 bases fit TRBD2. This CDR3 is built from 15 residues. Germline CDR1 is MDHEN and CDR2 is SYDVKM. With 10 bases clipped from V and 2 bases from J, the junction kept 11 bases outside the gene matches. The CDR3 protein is CATRGERENTDTQYF. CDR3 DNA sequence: TGTGCCACCCGAGGTGAGCGGGAGAACACAGATACGCAGTATTTT.

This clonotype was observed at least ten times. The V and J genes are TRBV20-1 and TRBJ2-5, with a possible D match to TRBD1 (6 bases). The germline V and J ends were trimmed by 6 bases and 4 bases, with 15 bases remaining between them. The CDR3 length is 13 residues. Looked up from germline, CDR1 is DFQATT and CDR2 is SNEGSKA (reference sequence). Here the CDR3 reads CSAAAAGVETQYF. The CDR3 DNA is TGCAGTGCAGCCGCAGCAGGGGTAGAGACCCAGTACTTC.

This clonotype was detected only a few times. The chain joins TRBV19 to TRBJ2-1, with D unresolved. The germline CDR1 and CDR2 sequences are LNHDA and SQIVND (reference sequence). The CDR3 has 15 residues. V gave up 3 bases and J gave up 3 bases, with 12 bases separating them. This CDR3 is CASSISARNYNEQFF. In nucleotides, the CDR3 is TGTGCCAGTAGTATTTCGGCTAGGAACTACAATGAGCAGTTCTTC.

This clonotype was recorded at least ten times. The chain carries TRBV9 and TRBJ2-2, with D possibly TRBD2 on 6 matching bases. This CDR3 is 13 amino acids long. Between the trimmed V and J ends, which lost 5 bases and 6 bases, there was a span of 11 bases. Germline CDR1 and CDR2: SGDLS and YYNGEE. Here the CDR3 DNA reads TGTGCCAGCAGAACGGGCGGGGCCGGGGAGCTGTTTTTT. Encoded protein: CASRTGGAGELFF.

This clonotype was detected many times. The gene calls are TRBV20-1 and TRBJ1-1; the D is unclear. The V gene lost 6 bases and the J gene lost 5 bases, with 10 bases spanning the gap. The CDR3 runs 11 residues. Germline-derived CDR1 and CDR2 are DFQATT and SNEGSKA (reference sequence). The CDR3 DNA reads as TGCAGTGCCGTCCCCCTGACTGAAGCTTTCTTT. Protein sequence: CSAVPLTEAFF.

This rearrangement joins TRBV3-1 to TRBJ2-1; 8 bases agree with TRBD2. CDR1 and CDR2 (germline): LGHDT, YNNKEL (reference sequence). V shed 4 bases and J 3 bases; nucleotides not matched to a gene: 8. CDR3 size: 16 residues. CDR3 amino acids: CASSPARLASYNEQFF. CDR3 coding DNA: TGTGCCAGCAGCCCTGCGAGACTAGCGAGCTACAATGAGCAGTTCTTC.

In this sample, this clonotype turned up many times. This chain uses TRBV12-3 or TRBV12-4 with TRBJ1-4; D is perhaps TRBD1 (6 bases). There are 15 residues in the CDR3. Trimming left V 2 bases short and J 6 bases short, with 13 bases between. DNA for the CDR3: TGTGCCAGCAGTTTAATTGGGGGCCTAGATGAAAAACTGTTTTTT. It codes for CASSLIGGLDEKLFF.

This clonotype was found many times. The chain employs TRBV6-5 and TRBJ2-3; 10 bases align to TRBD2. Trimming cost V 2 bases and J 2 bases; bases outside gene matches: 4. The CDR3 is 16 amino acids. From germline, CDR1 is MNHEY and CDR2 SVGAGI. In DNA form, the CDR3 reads TGTGCCAGCAGTTACCCGACTAGCGGGTTCACAGATACGCAGTATTTT. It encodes CASSYPTSGFTDTQYF.

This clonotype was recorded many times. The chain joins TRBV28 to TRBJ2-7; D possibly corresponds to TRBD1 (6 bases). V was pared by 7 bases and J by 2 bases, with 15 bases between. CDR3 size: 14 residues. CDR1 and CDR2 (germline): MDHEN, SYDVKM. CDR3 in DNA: TGTGCCAGCATCTATCCAGGGGTACCCTACGAGCAGTACTTC. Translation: CASIYPGVPYEQYF.

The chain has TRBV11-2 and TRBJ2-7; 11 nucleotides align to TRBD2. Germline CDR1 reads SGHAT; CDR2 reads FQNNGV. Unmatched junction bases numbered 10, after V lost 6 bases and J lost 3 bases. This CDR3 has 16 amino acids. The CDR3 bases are TGTGCCAGCAGTTTTGAGCCCGGGACTAGCGGCTACGAGCAGTACTTC. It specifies CASSFEPGTSGYEQYF.

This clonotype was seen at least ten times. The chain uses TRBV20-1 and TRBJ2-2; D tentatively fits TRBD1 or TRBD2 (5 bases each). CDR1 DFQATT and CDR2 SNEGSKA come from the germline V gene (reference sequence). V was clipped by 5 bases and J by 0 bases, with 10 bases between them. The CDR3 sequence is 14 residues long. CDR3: CSAGRDANTGELFF. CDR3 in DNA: TGCAGTGCTGGCCGGGACGCGAACACCGGGGAGCTGTTTTTT.

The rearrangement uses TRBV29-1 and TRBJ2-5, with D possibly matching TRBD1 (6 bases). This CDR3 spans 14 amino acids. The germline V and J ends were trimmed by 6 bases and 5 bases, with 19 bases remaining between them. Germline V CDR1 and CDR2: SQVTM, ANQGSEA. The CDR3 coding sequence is TGCAGCGTCTGGTCTCCAGGGGAGATTGAGACCCAGTACTTC. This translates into CSVWSPGEIETQYF. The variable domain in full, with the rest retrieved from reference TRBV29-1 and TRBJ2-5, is SAVISQKPSRDICQRGTSLTIQCQVDSQVTMMFWYRQQPGQSLTLIATANQGSEATYESGFVIDKFPISRPNLTFSTLTVSNMSPEDSSIYLCSVWSPGEIETQYFGPGTRLLVL.

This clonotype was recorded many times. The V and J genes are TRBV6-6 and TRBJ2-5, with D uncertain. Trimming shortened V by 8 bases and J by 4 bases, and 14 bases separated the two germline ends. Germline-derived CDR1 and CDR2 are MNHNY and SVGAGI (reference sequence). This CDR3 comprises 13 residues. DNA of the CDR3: TGTGCCAGCCGGACCTGGAGAAGAGAGACCCAGTACTTC. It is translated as CASRTWRRETQYF.

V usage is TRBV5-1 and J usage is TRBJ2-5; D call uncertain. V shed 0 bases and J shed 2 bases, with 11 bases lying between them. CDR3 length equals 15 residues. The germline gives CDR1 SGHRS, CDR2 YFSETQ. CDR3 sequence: CASSLVPGSQETQYF. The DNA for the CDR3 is TGCGCCAGCAGCTTGGTTCCAGGTTCACAAGAGACCCAGTACTTC.

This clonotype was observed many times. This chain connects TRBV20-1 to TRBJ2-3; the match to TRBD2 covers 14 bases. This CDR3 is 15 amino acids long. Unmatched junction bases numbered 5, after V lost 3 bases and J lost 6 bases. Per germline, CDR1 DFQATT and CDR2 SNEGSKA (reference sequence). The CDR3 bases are TGCAGTGCTAGGGGACTAGCGGGAGATTTGGATACGCAGTATTTT. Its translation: CSARGLAGDLDTQYF.

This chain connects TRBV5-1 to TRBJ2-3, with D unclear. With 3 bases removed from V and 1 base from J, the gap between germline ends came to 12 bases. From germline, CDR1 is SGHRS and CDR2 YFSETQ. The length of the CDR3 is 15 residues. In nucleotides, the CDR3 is TGCGCCAGCAGCTACCCGATGATTGGCACAGATACGCAGTATTTT. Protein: CASSYPMIGTDTQYF.

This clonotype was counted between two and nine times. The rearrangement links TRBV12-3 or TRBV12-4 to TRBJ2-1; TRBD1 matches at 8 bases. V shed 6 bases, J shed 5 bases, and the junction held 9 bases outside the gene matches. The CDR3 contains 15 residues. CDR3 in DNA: TGTGCCAGCAGCCTAGCAGGGGGCTGGAACAATGAGCAGTTCTTC. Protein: CASSLAGGWNNEQFF.

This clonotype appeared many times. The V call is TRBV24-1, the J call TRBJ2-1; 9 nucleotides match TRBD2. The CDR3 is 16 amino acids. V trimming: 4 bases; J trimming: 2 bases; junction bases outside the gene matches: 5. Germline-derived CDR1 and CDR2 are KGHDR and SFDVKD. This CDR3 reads CATSDPGTSPYNEQFF. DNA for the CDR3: TGTGCCACCAGTGACCCCGGGACTAGCCCCTACAATGAGCAGTTCTTC.